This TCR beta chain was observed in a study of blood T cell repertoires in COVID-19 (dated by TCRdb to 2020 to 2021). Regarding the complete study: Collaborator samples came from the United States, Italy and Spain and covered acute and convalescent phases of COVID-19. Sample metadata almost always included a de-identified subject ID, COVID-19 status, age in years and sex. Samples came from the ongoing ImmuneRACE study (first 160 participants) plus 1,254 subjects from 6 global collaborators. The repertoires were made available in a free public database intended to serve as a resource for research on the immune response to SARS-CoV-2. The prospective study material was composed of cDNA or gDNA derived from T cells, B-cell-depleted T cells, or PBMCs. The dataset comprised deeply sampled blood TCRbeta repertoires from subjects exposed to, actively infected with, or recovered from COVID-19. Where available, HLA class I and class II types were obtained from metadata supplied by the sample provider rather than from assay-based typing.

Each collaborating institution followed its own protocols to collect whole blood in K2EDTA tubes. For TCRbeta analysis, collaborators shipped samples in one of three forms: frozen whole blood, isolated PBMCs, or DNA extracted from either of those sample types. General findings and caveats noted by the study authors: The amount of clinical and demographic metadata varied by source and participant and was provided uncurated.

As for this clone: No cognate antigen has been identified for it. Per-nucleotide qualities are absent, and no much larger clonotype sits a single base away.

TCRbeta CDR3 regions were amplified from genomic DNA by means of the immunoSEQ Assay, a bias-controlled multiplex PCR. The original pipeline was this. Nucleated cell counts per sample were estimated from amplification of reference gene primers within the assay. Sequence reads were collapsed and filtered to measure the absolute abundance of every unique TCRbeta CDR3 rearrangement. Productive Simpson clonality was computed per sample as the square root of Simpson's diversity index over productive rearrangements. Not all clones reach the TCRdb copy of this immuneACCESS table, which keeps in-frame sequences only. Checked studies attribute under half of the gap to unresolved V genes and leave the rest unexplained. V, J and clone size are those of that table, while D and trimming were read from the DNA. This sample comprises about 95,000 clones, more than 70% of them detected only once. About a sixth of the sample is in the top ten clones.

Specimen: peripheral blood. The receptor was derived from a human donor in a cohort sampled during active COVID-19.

The nucleotide sequence reads as follows: TGCGCCAGCAGCCGGGACAGGGATAATTCACCCCTCCACTTT. Its protein reads: CASSRDRDNSPLHF. Recombination connected TRBV4-1 to TRBJ1-6; the central 9 bases match TRBD1. The germline V end is reduced by 4 bases and the J end by 5 bases; junction bases left unmatched: 0. CDR1 MGHRA and CDR2 YSYEKL are derived from the germline V gene. The CDR3 goes from the cysteine to the phenylalanine over 14 residues. Only the CDR3 part of the read is kept: 42 bases, read in frame from the first base.